Listed below are T cell receptor beta chains from one sample, sequenced in a study of shared clonotypes between healthy human individuals. Repertoires were generated with immunoSEQ multiplex PCR, while TCRdb's copy carries only in-frame clones and drops some. The data contain under 2,000,000 clones, 85% to 95% of them seen just once; the ten biggest clones take up approximately 1%. The sequencing input was naive CD8+ T cells sorted from blood. These receptors originate from a man between 18 and 35 years old in good health. CDR3s include the opening cysteine and the closing phenylalanine or tryptophan. The order of the fields is J gene, clone size, D gene, V gene, CDR3 protein, CDR3 DNA. The D gene is left open where the match is weak. Clone size is shown for a subset of rows, as once, few, many or a class of expanded clone.

j_gene: TRBJ1-5
abundance: -
d_gene: -
v_gene: TRBV25-1
CDR3aa: CASSETSSNQPQHF
CDR3nt: TGTGCCAGCAGTGAAACGTCTAGCAATCAGCCCCAGCATTTT

j_gene: TRBJ1-1
abundance: -
d_gene: -
v_gene: TRBV7-8
CDR3aa: CASSSTIMNTEAFF
CDR3nt: TGTGCCAGCAGCTCGACTATCATGAACACTGAAGCTTTCTTT

j_gene: TRBJ2-7
abundance: -
d_gene: -
v_gene: TRBV18
CDR3aa: CASSPSGGGGYEQYF
CDR3nt: TGTGCCAGCTCACCAAGTGGGGGGGGCGGTTACGAGCAGTACTTC

j_gene: TRBJ2-1
abundance: -
d_gene: TRBD1
v_gene: TRBV25-1
CDR3aa: CASSEFGDRGYNEQFF
CDR3nt: TGTGCCAGCAGTGAATTTGGGGACAGGGGCTACAATGAGCAGTTCTTC

j_gene: TRBJ2-1
abundance: once
d_gene: -
v_gene: TRBV4-3
CDR3aa: CASSQDWGSAYNEQFF
CDR3nt: TGCGCCAGCAGCCAAGATTGGGGGAGTGCTTACAATGAGCAGTTCTTC

j_gene: TRBJ2-1
abundance: once
d_gene: TRBD2
v_gene: TRBV27
CDR3aa: CASTNHAGGSSYNEQFF
CDR3nt: TGTGCCAGCACCAACCACGCGGGGGGGTCTAGCTACAATGAGCAGTTCTTC

j_gene: TRBJ2-6
abundance: -
d_gene: -
v_gene: TRBV29-1
CDR3aa: CSVADVGANVLTF
CDR3nt: TGCAGCGTGGCGGACGTTGGGGCCAACGTCCTGACTTTC

j_gene: TRBJ1-4
abundance: -
d_gene: TRBD1
v_gene: TRBV7-9
CDR3aa: CASSSSRDRVEKLFF
CDR3nt: TGTGCCAGCAGCTCGTCCCGGGACAGGGTTGAAAAACTGTTTTTT

j_gene: TRBJ1-3
abundance: -
d_gene: -
v_gene: TRBV5-6
CDR3aa: CASKKGALTGNTIYF
CDR3nt: TGTGCCAGTAAGAAGGGTGCTTTGACTGGAAACACCATATATTTT

j_gene: TRBJ2-3
abundance: -
d_gene: -
v_gene: TRBV28
CDR3aa: CASSFSRVSTDTQYF
CDR3nt: TGTGCCAGCAGTTTCTCCAGGGTTAGCACAGATACGCAGTATTTT

j_gene: TRBJ2-1
abundance: -
d_gene: TRBD2
v_gene: TRBV14
CDR3aa: CASSHGTSGYNEQFF
CDR3nt: TGTGCCAGCAGCCACGGGACTAGCGGATACAATGAGCAGTTCTTC

j_gene: TRBJ2-1
abundance: -
d_gene: -
v_gene: TRBV23-1
CDR3aa: CASGGTALYNEQFF
CDR3nt: TGCGCCAGCGGAGGGACAGCGTTATACAATGAGCAGTTCTTC

j_gene: TRBJ1-5
abundance: -
d_gene: -
v_gene: TRBV7-9
CDR3aa: CASSLGEGSANQPQHF
CDR3nt: TGTGCCAGCAGCTTAGGCGAGGGATCGGCCAATCAGCCCCAGCATTTT

j_gene: TRBJ1-6
abundance: few
d_gene: -
v_gene: TRBV9
CDR3aa: CASSVEEGSSPLHF
CDR3nt: TGTGCCAGCAGCGTAGAGGAGGGGAGTTCACCCCTCCACTTT